These 11 T cell receptor beta chains were sequenced from one sample in a study of shared clonotypes between healthy human individuals. The method was immunoSEQ multiplex PCR; TCRdb's version includes in-frame clones alone and lacks a portion of them. The sample shows around 2,000,000 clones, just under 95% of them seen only once. Positively selected for CCR7, the CD45RO-negative cells used as naive CD8 cells excluded terminally differentiated effector memory CD45RA+ cells. Input material: naive CD8+ T cells sorted from blood. All receptors derive from a young man in good health.

The chain employs TRBV9 and TRBJ1-1; D remains ambiguous. This CDR3 is built from 13 residues. The V end lost 3 bases, the J end lost 5 bases, and 11 bases lay between the germline ends. Germline V gene lookup returns CDR1 SGDLS and CDR2 YYNGEE. The CDR3 bases are TGTGCCAGCAGCGAAACAGTTTGGACTGAAGCTTTCTTT. Its translation is CASSETVWTEAFF.

This clone occurred once. Within the sample, other DNA sequences also encode this same CDR3. The chain uses TRBV6-1 and TRBJ2-7; 8 nucleotides line up with TRBD1. The CDR3 is 13 amino acids. After removal of 7 bases from V and 2 bases from J, the junction contained 4 bases not matched to a gene. Germline V gene lookup returns CDR1 MNHNS and CDR2 SASEGT. The DNA of the CDR3 is TGTGCCAGCAACGACAGGGGTCCCTACGAGCAGTACTTC. Its protein product is CASNDRGPYEQYF.

This clone came up once. J is TRBJ2-1 and V is TRBV9; D unresolved. Trimming cost V 0 bases and J 7 bases, with 11 bases left between them. Germline assignment: CDR1 SGDLS and CDR2 YYNGEE. This CDR3 is 14 amino acids long. CDR3 sequence: CASSVARSTNEQFF. The CDR3 DNA follows: TGTGCCAGCAGCGTAGCCCGCAGTACGAATGAGCAGTTCTTC.

The rearrangement uses TRBV27 and TRBJ1-2, with D perhaps TRBD1 (5 bases). This CDR3 is built from 12 residues. Germline V gives CDR1 MNHEY, CDR2 SMNVEV (reference sequence). V gave up 8 bases and J gave up 5 bases, with 12 bases separating them. The CDR3 spells CASGLRGYGYTF. CDR3 in DNA: TGTGCCAGCGGCCTTCGGGGGTATGGCTACACCTTC.

The chain employs TRBV4-1 and TRBJ1-5; D is uncertain. Trimming stripped 0 bases from V and 4 bases from J, with 7 bases between. The V gene's germline CDR1 is MGHRA and CDR2 YSYEKL. This CDR3 has 14 residues. This chain's CDR3 is CASSQEGRNQPQHF. CDR3 in DNA: TGCGCCAGCAGCCAAGAGGGCAGAAATCAGCCCCAGCATTTT.

The rearrangement joins TRBV15 to TRBJ2-5, with a weak D call TRBD2 (5 bases). From germline, CDR1 is LNHNV and CDR2 YYDKDF (reference sequence). V was trimmed by 1 base and J by 5 bases, leaving 11 bases between them. This CDR3 is 14 amino acids long. The CDR3 loop is CATSRALGVETQYF. The CDR3 DNA follows: TGTGCCACCAGCAGAGCCCTCGGGGTGGAGACCCAGTACTTC.

This sequence joins TRBV7-6 and TRBJ2-4; no clear D gene. Germline CDR1 is SGHVS and CDR2 is FNYEAQ. The CDR3 spans 14 residues. Trimming shortened V by 5 bases and J by 0 bases, and 8 bases separated the two germline ends. CDR3 amino acids: CASSPDIAKNIQYF. The DNA of the CDR3 is TGTGCCAGCAGCCCGGATATAGCCAAAAACATTCAGTACTTC.

The V call is TRBV7-8, the J call TRBJ2-7; a possible D gene is TRBD1 (5 bases). CDR3 length equals 14 residues. The V end was cut by 5 bases, the J end by 0 bases, with 11 bases between. Germline CDR1 and CDR2: SGHVS and FQNEAQ. CDR3 amino acids: CASSPIQVSYEQYF. CDR3 nucleotides: TGTGCCAGCAGCCCGATACAGGTCTCCTACGAGCAGTACTTC.

V gene TRBV5-1 combines with J gene TRBJ2-1; 11 nucleotides align to TRBD2. Trimming took 1 base from V and 4 from J; bases not matched to a gene: 10. CDR1 is SGHRS, CDR2 YFSETQ, per germline. CDR3 length equals 18 residues. The CDR3 loop is CASSLNPSGGIGYNEQFF. CDR3 coding DNA: TGCGCCAGCAGCTTGAACCCTAGCGGGGGGATTGGGTACAATGAGCAGTTCTTC.

The V gene is TRBV30, the J gene TRBJ1-2; D call uncertain. There are 14 residues in the CDR3. The ends were cut back, 4 bases at V and 4 bases at J, with 16 bases in the middle. CDR1 and CDR2 from the germline V gene are GTSNPN and SVGIG (reference sequence). CDR3 loop: CAWKYGREGYGYTF. CDR3 bases: TGTGCCTGGAAGTATGGCCGAGAGGGCTATGGCTACACCTTC. The full variable domain, with the rest looked up from reference TRBV30 and TRBJ1-2, is SQTIHQWPATLVQPVGSPLSLECTVEGTSNPNLYWYRQAAGRGLQLLFYSVGIGQISSEVPQNLSASRPQDRQFILSSKKLLLSDSGFYLCAWKYGREGYGYTFGSGTRLTVV.

V gene TRBV13 combines with J gene TRBJ2-5, with 7 bases matching TRBD2. The junction had 6 bases not matched to a gene; V was cut back by 2 bases and J by 0 bases. Germline-derived CDR1 and CDR2 are PRHDT and FYEKMQ (reference sequence). The CDR3 has 16 residues. CDR3 in DNA: TGTGCCAGCAGCTTACGAGGAGCGGGGCACCAAGAGACCCAGTACTTC. Amino acid sequence: CASSLRGAGHQETQYF.